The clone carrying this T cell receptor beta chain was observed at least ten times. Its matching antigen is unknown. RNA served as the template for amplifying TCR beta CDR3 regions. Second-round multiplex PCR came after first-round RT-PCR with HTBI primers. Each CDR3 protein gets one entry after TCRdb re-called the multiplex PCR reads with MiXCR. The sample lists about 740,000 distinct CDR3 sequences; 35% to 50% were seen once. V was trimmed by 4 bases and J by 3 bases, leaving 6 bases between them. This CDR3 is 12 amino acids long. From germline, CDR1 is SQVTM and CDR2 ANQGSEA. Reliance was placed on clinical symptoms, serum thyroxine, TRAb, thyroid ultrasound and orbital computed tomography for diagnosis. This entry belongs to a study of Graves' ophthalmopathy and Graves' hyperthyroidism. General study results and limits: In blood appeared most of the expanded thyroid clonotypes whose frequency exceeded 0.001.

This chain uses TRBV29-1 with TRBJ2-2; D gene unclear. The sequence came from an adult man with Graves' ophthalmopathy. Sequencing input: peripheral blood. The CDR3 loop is CSVVTDTGELFF. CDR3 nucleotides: TGCAGCGTTGTAACTGACACCGGGGAGCTGTTTTTT.